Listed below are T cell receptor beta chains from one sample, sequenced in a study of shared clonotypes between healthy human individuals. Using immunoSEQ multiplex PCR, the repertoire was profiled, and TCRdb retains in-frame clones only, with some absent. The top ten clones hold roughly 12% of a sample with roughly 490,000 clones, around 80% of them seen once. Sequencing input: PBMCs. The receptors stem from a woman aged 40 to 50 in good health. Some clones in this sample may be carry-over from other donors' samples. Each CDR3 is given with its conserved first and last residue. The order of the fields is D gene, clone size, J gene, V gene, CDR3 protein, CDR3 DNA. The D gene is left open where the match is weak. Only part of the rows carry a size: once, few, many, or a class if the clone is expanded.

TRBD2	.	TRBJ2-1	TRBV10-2	CASSVWREFIYEQFF	TGCGCCAGCAGTGTTTGGCGGGAGTTTATCTATGAGCAGTTCTTC
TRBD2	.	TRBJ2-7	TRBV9	CASSVGTSGSHEQYF	TGTGCCAGCAGCGTAGGGACTAGCGGGAGTCACGAGCAGTACTTC
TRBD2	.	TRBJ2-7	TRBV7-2	CASSQRIAGGLSYEQYF	TGTGCCAGCAGCCAGCGGATAGCGGGAGGCCTCTCCTACGAGCAGTACTTC
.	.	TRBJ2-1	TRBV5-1	CASSLARIAALNEQFF	TGCGCCAGCAGCTTGGCCCGGATAGCGGCGCTAAATGAGCAGTTCTTC
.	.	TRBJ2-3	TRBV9	CASSVGGLDTQYF	TGTGCCAGCAGCGTAGGAGGGCTGGATACGCAGTATTTT
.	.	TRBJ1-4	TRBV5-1	CASSPQGQDEKLFF	TGCGCCAGCAGCCCACAGGGTCAGGATGAAAAACTGTTTTTT
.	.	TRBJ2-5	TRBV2	CASSAQGLQETQYF	TGTGCCAGCAGTGCACAGGGTCTACAAGAGACCCAGTACTTC
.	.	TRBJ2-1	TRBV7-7	CASGQGNEQFF	TGTGCTAGCGGGCAGGGGAATGAGCAGTTCTTC
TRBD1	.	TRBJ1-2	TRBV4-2	CASSQNRQGISYGYTF	TGTGCCAGCAGCCAAAACAGACAGGGTATCTCCTATGGCTACACCTTC
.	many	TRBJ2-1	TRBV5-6	CASSFWGSSYNEQFF	TGTGCCAGCAGCTTTTGGGGGAGCTCCTACAATGAGCAGTTCTTC
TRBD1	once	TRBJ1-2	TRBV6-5	CASSPGQGVGYTF	TGTGCCAGCAGCCCAGGACAGGGCGTAGGCTACACCTTC
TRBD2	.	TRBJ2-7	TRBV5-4	CASRPAGGDEQYF	TGTGCCAGCCGTCCAGCGGGAGGGGACGAGCAGTACTTC
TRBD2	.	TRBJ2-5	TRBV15	CATSRDLAGVWETQYF	TGTGCCACCAGCAGAGATCTTGCGGGAGTGTGGGAGACCCAGTACTTC
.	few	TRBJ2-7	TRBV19	CASSSSGPQYF	TGTGCCAGTAGTTCCTCAGGACCGCAGTACTTC
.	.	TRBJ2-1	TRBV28	CASSPLLYNEQFF	TGTGCCAGCAGTCCCCTCCTATACAATGAGCAGTTCTTC
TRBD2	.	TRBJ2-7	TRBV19	CASSSQPSGPYEQYF	TGTGCCAGTAGTAGCCAGCCTAGCGGCCCCTACGAGCAGTACTTC
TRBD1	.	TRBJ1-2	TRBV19	CASSARQGPYTF	TGTGCCAGTAGCGCCAGACAGGGGCCCTACACCTTC
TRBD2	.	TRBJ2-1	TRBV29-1	CSVDRLAGSVEQFF	TGCAGCGTTGACCGCCTAGCGGGTTCGGTTGAGCAGTTCTTC
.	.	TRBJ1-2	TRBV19	CASSISRDYGYTF	TGTGCCAGTAGTATATCCAGGGACTATGGCTACACCTTC
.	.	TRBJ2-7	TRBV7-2	CASSPEGRSPPYEQYF	TGTGCCAGCAGCCCTGAAGGGCGTTCCCCCCCCTACGAGCAGTACTTC
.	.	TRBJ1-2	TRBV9	CASSVGGTTPGGYGYTF	TGTGCCAGCAGCGTAGGGGGGACCACCCCGGGAGGCTATGGCTACACCTTC
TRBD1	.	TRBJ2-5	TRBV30	CAWSGGQTEYF	TGTGCCTGGAGTGGGGGACAGACCGAGTACTTC
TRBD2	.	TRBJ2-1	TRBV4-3	CASSREPPSGSGDEQFF	TGCGCCAGCAGCCGAGAGCCCCCTAGCGGGAGCGGGGATGAGCAGTTCTTC
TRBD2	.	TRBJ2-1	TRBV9	CASSVDGGSSYNEQFF	TGTGCCAGCAGCGTAGACGGCGGGAGCTCCTACAATGAGCAGTTCTTC
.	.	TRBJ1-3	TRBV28	CASSQGRGQFTSGNTIYF	TGTGCCAGCAGCCAAGGGCGGGGGCAATTCACCTCTGGAAACACCATATATTTT
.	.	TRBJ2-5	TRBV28	CASSLYGVPTQETQYF	TGTGCCAGCAGTTTATATGGGGTCCCCACCCAAGAGACCCAGTACTTC
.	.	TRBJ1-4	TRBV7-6	CASSLERQAEKLFF	TGTGCCAGCAGCTTAGAAAGACAAGCTGAAAAACTGTTTTTT
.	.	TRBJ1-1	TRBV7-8	CASSLHGLGAFF	TGTGCCAGCAGCTTACACGGGCTTGGAGCTTTCTTT
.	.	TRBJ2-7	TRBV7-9	CASSSQESSYEQYF	TGTGCCAGCAGCTCCCAGGAAAGCTCCTACGAGCAGTACTTC
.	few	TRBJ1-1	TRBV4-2	CASSPPSRNTEAFF	TGTGCCAGCAGCCCGCCCAGCAGGAACACTGAAGCTTTCTTT
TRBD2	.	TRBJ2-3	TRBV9	CASSVVDGRVADTQYF	TGTGCCAGCAGCGTAGTTGACGGGAGGGTCGCAGATACGCAGTATTTT
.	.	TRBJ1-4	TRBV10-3	CAIGGHPNEKLFF	TGTGCCATCGGGGGACACCCTAATGAAAAACTGTTTTTT
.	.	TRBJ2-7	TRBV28	CASSFGNTGSYEQYF	TGTGCCAGCAGTTTCGGTAATACGGGGTCCTACGAGCAGTACTTC
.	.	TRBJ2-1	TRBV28	CASTKASYNEQFF	TGTGCCAGCACCAAGGCCTCCTACAATGAGCAGTTCTTC
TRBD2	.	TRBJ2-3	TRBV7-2	CASSLGLAADTQYF	TGTGCCAGCAGCTTAGGACTAGCCGCAGATACGCAGTATTTT
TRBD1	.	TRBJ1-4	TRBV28	CASSLSTGGGEKLFF	TGTGCCAGCAGTTTATCTACAGGGGGAGGTGAAAAACTGTTTTTT
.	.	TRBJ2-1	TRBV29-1	CSVELLVGYNEQFF	TGCAGCGTTGAACTCTTAGTGGGGTACAATGAGCAGTTCTTC
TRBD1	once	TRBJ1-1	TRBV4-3	CASSQEVRDSAFF	TGCGCCAGCAGCCAAGAGGTCCGGGACAGCGCTTTCTTT
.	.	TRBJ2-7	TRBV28	CASSPFPPVAYEQYF	TGTGCCAGCAGTCCCTTTCCCCCCGTGGCCTACGAGCAGTACTTC
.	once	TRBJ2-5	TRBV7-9	CASETGAQRDQETQYF	TGTGCCAGTGAAACGGGGGCCCAAAGAGACCAAGAGACCCAGTACTTC
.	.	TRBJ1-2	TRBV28	CASRTDYYGYTF	TGTGCCAGCAGGACAGACTACTATGGCTACACCTTC
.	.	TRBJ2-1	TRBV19	CASSIGARDPQFF	TGTGCCAGTAGTATAGGCGCCAGGGATCCCCAGTTCTTC
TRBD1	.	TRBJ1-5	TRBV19	CASSIDDRENQPQHF	TGTGCCAGTAGTATAGATGACAGGGAGAATCAGCCCCAGCATTTT
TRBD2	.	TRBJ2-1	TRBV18	CASSPGAGGYNEQFF	TGTGCCAGCTCACCAGGGGCGGGGGGCTACAATGAGCAGTTCTTC
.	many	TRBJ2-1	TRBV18	CASSPPGVSYNEQFF	TGTGCCAGCTCACCACCTGGAGTTTCCTACAATGAGCAGTTCTTC
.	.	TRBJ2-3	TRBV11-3	CARRGRNRTDTQYF	TGTGCCCGTCGAGGGAGGAATCGCACAGATACGCAGTATTTT
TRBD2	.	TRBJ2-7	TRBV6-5	CASSTRTGGSYEQYF	TGTGCCAGCAGTACGAGGACGGGGGGTTCCTACGAGCAGTACTTC
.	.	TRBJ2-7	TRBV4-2	CASSQEQRPAYEQYF	TGTGCCAGCAGCCAAGAGCAAAGGCCGGCCTACGAGCAGTACTTC
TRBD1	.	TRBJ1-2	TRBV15	CATSRGPTGVGYTF	TGTGCCACCAGCAGAGGACCGACAGGGGTCGGCTACACCTTC
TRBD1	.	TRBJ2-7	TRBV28	CASRSPSAGGVYEQYF	TGTGCCAGCAGGTCTCCCTCGGCAGGGGGCGTCTACGAGCAGTACTTC
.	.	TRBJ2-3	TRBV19	CASSRAGLIADTQYF	TGTGCCAGTAGTAGGGCGGGGCTGATCGCAGATACGCAGTATTTT
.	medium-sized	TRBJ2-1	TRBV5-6	CASSLGPGKFF	TGTGCCAGCAGCTTGGGCCCAGGGAAGTTCTTC
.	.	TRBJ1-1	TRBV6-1	CASSEATGGTEAFF	TGTGCCAGCAGTGAAGCGACCGGGGGCACTGAAGCTTTCTTT